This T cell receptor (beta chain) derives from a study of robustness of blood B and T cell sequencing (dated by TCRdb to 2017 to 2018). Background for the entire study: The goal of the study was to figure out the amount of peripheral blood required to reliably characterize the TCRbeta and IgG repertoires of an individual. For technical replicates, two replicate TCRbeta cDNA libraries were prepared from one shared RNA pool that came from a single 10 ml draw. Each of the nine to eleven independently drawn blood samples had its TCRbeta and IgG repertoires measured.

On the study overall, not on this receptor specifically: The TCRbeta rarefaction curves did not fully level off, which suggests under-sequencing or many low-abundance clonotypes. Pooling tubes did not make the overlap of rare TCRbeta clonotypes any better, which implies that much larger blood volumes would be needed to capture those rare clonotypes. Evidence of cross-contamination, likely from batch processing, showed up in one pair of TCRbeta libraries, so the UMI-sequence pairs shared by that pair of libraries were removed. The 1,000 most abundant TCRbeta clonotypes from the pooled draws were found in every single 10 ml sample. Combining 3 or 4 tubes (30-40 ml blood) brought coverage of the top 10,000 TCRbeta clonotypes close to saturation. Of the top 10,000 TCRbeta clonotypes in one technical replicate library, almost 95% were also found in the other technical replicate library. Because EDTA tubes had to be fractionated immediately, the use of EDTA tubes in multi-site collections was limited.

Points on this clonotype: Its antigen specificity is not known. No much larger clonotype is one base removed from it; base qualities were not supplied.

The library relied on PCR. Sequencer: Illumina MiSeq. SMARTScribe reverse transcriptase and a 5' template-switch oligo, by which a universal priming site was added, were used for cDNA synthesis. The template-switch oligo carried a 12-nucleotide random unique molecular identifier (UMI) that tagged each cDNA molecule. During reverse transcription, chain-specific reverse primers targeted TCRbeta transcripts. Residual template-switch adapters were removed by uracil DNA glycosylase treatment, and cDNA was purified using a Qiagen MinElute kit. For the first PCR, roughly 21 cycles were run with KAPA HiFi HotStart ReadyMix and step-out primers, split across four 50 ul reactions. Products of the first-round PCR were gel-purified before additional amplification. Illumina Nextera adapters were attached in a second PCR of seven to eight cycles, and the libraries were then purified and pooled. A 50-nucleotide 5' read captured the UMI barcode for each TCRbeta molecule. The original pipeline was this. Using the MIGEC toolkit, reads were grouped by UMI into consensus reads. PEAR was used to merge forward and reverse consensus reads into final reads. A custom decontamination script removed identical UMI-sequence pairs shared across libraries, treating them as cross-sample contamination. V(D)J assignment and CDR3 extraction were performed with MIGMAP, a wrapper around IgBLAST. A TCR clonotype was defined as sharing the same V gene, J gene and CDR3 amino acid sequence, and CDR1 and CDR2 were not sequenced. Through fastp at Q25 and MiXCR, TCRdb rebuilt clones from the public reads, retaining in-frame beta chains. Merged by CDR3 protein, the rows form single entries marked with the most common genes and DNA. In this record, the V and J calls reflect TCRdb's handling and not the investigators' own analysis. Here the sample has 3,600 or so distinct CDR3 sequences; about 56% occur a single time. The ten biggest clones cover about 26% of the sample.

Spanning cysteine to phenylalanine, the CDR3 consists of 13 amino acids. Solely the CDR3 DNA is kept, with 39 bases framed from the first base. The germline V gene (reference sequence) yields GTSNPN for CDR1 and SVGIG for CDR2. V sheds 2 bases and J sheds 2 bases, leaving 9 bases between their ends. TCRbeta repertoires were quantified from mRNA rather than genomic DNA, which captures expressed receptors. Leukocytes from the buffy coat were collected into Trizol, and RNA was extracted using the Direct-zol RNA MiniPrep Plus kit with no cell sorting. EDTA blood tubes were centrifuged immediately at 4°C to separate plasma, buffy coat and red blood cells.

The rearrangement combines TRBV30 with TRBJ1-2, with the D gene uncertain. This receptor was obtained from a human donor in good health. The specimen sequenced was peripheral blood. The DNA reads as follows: TGTGCCTGGAGTACAGACAACAACTATGGCTACACCTTC. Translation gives CAWSTDNNYGYTF.